The 31 T cell receptor beta chains reported below all come from one sample, sequenced in a study of OX40 agonist ivuxolimab in advanced cancers. Library construction relied on the immunoSEQ multiplex PCR assay. In its TCRdb copy, this immuneACCESS table keeps in-frame sequences only and misses some clones. Where compared with another copy, unresolved V genes explain less than half of these, and the others have no known cause. A total of 31,000 or so clones appear in this sample, approximately 84% of them only once. The top ten constitute under 25% of the sample. The sample was CD4+ or CD8+ T cells sorted from blood, taken in a trial of the OX40 agonist ivuxolimab. These receptor sequences come from an adult with an advanced solid tumor such as melanoma, head and neck, liver or kidney cancer.

This clone has only one observation. The V call is TRBV27, the J call TRBJ2-5; 7 nucleotides line up with TRBD2. With V trimmed by 3 bases and J by 5 bases, 3 bases remained unmatched. The V gene's germline CDR1 is MNHEY and CDR2 SMNVEV (reference sequence). This CDR3 comprises 13 residues. The CDR3 reads CASSLGGVETQYF. The CDR3 nucleotides are TGTGCCAGCAGTTTGGGGGGGGTCGAGACCCAGTACTTC.

This chain joins TRBV30 and TRBJ2-1; 9 nucleotides match TRBD2. V lost 0 bases and J lost 9; bases outside the gene matches: 9. The germline V gene has CDR1 GTSNPN and CDR2 SVGIG (reference sequence). The CDR3 length is 15 residues. CDR3 nucleotide sequence: TGTGCCTGGAGTGTTTGGTCTAGCGGGGAGGGTGAGCAGTTCTTC. Its protein is CAWSVWSSGEGEQFF.

The J gene is TRBJ2-7, the V gene TRBV27; 8 bases agree with TRBD2. Unmatched junction bases numbered 7, after V lost 5 bases and J lost 4 bases. Germline CDR1 MNHEY, CDR2 SMNVEV (reference sequence). The CDR3 length is 14 residues. Here the CDR3 reads CASSQAGERYEQYF. The CDR3 DNA reads as TGTGCCAGCAGTCAAGCGGGAGAAAGGTACGAGCAGTACTTC.

This chain links TRBV5-1 with TRBJ2-7, with D tentatively TRBD1 or TRBD2 (6 bases each). Germline CDR1 reads SGHRS; CDR2 reads YFSETQ. V shed 4 bases and J shed 2 bases, with 13 bases lying between them. The CDR3 length is 14 residues. Here the CDR3 DNA reads TGCGCCAGCAGCAGCTCAAGGGGGGCCTACGAGCAGTACTTC. It codes for CASSSSRGAYEQYF.

J is TRBJ1-2 and V is TRBV28; 9 nucleotides match TRBD1. The junction had 7 bases not matched to a gene; V was cut back by 7 bases and J by 4 bases. Germline loops: CDR1 MDHEN, CDR2 SYDVKM. The CDR3 sequence is 14 residues long. The CDR3 loop reads CASIKPGQGYGYTF. CDR3 sequence (DNA): TGTGCCAGCATCAAACCGGGACAGGGCTATGGCTACACCTTC.

The chain has TRBV6-1 and TRBJ1-5; D is perhaps TRBD1 (6 bases). Trimming left V 7 bases short and J 5 bases short, with 12 bases between. From germline, CDR1 is MNHNS and CDR2 SASEGT. CDR3 length: 13 residues. CDR3 nucleotide sequence: TGTGCCAGCACCCCAAAGGGGGATCAGCCCCAGCATTTT. Its protein product is CASTPKGDQPQHF.

J is TRBJ2-3 and V is TRBV27; D remains ambiguous. The CDR3 runs to 16 residues. V was shortened by 1 base and J by 1 base, with 12 bases between the two germline ends. Germline lookup yields CDR1 MNHEY and CDR2 SMNVEV (reference sequence). CDR3 sequence reads: CASSLFGEVRTDTQYF. Here the CDR3 DNA reads TGTGCCAGCAGTTTATTCGGCGAGGTCCGCACAGATACGCAGTATTTT.

This chain connects TRBV5-6 to TRBJ1-5; no definite D call. Germline assignment: CDR1 SGHDT and CDR2 YYEEEE. This CDR3 comprises 13 residues. With 4 bases removed from V and 7 bases from J, the gap between germline ends came to 12 bases. Here the CDR3 reads CASSMGGRQPQHF. The CDR3 DNA is TGTGCCAGCAGCATGGGTGGGCGCCAGCCCCAGCATTTT.

This chain joins TRBV25-1 and TRBJ2-1; 9 bases are shared with TRBD2. V lost 1 base, J lost 8 bases, and 9 bases stayed unmatched. CDR3 length: 16 amino acids. Germline lookup yields CDR1 MGHDK and CDR2 SYGVNS. The CDR3 region has the DNA TGTGCCAGCAGTGAATGGCGGGCTAGCGGGATCGATGAGCAGTTCTTC. It codes for CASSEWRASGIDEQFF.

The chain joins TRBV19 to TRBJ2-5; TRBD2 might be the D (7 bases). Per germline, CDR1 LNHDA and CDR2 SQIVND (reference sequence). The CDR3 covers 15 residues. V lost 10 bases and J lost 1, with 19 bases in between. CDR3 loop: CATQRGAGVQETQYF. The CDR3 DNA follows: TGTGCCACCCAGAGGGGGGCGGGAGTCCAAGAGACCCAGTACTTC.

V gene TRBV9 combines with J gene TRBJ2-1, with 8 bases fitting TRBD1. V gave up 4 bases and J gave up 4 bases; unmatched junction bases: 10. CDR1 is SGDLS and CDR2 is YYNGEE in the germline V gene. This CDR3 contains 16 residues. As DNA, the CDR3 is TGTGCCAGCAGCCCTTTTTCAGGGGGCGCGTACAATGAGCAGTTCTTC. This codes for CASSPFSGGAYNEQFF.

The chain couples TRBV27 to TRBJ1-3; no firm D call. Trimming took off 1 base at V and 0 bases at J, with 4 bases between the two ends. Per the germline V gene, CDR1 is MNHEY and CDR2 is SMNVEV (reference sequence). This CDR3 has 14 amino acids. The CDR3 region is CASSLLGSGNTIYF. The CDR3 DNA sequence: TGTGCCAGCAGTTTATTGGGCTCTGGAAACACCATATATTTT.

This clone was recorded only once. This rearrangement joins TRBV6-1 to TRBJ2-7; 7 nucleotides line up with TRBD1. Losses at the gene ends were 6 bases for V and 2 bases for J; bases not matched to a gene: 10. Germline values: CDR1 MNHNS, CDR2 SASEGT. This CDR3 has 15 amino acids. In nucleotides, the CDR3 is TGTGCCAGCAGCGGGACAGCGCTGGGGACCTACGAGCAGTACTTC. This codes for CASSGTALGTYEQYF.

The genes are TRBV11-2 and TRBJ2-7; D perhaps matches TRBD2 (7 bases). CDR3 length: 14 residues. Germline-derived CDR1 and CDR2 are SGHAT and FQNNGV. The V gene lost 3 bases and the J gene lost 4 bases, with 13 bases spanning the gap. CDR3 bases: TGTGCCAGCAGCTTGGCGGGGGCAATTTACGAGCAGTACTTC. Its translation is CASSLAGAIYEQYF.

This chain links TRBV28 with TRBJ2-7, with TRBD2 as a possible D gene (6 bases). The CDR3 runs to 14 residues. With 1 base removed from V and 4 bases from J, the gap between germline ends came to 11 bases. Looked up from germline, CDR1 is MDHEN and CDR2 is SYDVKM. The CDR3 protein is CASSLYGRGYEQYF. The CDR3 DNA reads as TGTGCCAGCAGTTTATACGGCCGGGGGTACGAGCAGTACTTC.

This clone was seen only once. The rearrangement uses TRBV15 and TRBJ2-7; either TRBD1 or TRBD2 may supply D (6 bases each). This CDR3 contains 14 residues. With 0 bases removed from V and 5 bases from J, the gap between germline ends came to 11 bases. The germline V gene has CDR1 LNHNV and CDR2 YYDKDF (reference sequence). The CDR3 region is CATSRDPGANEQYF. DNA of the CDR3: TGTGCCACCAGCAGAGATCCGGGGGCCAACGAGCAGTACTTC.

This rearrangement joins TRBV6-5 to TRBJ2-1; unclear D gene. Trimming shortened V by 4 bases and J by 8 bases, and 9 bases separated the two germline ends. CDR1 is MNHEY, CDR2 SVGAGI, per germline. This CDR3 region has 12 residues. The CDR3 DNA is TGTGCCAGCAGTTCCTCCGCGGATGAGCAGTTCTTC. Its protein product is CASSSSADEQFF.

The chain carries TRBV25-1 and TRBJ2-5; D call uncertain. CDR1 is MGHDK and CDR2 is SYGVNS in the germline V gene. The CDR3 loop spans 12 amino acids. The V gene lost 5 bases and the J gene lost 5 bases, with 9 bases spanning the gap. The CDR3 spells CASSIRLETQYF. For the CDR3, the DNA is TGTGCCAGCAGTATTAGATTGGAGACCCAGTACTTC.

The chain carries TRBV28 and TRBJ1-6, with 10 bases that match TRBD1. The CDR3 totals 18 residues. The junction had 16 bases not matched to a gene; V was cut back by 5 bases and J by 9 bases. The germline V gene encodes CDR1 MDHEN and CDR2 SYDVKM. CDR3 coding DNA: TGTGCCAGCAGTGACCGGGACAGGGGAATGAGCGTAAGTTCACCCCTCCACTTT. Translation gives CASSDRDRGMSVSSPLHF.

The rearrangement joins TRBV28 to TRBJ2-1; TRBD2 matches at 14 bases. Germline V gene data show CDR1 as MDHEN and CDR2 as SYDVKM. The CDR3 has 15 residues. Trimming took 6 bases from V and 11 from J; bases not matched to a gene: 9. The CDR3 loop is CASSSGTSGGRKQFF. CDR3 sequence (DNA): TGTGCCAGCAGCTCCGGGACTAGCGGGGGCCGAAAGCAGTTCTTC. The variable domain in full, with the rest retrieved from reference TRBV28 and TRBJ2-1, is DVKVTQSSRYLVKRTGEKVFLECVQDMDHENMFWYRQDPGLGLRLIYFSYDVKMKEKGDIPEGYSVSREKKERFSLILESASTNQTSMYLCASSSGTSGGRKQFFGPGTRLTVL.

The chain joins TRBV4-2 to TRBJ2-6; no definite D call. The ends were cut back, 0 bases at V and 2 bases at J, with 8 bases in the middle. The CDR3 contains 16 residues. CDR1 is LGHNA, CDR2 YNFKEQ, per germline. CDR3 in DNA: TGTGCCAGCAGCCAAGATGCTTCGGCTGGGGCCAACGTCCTGACTTTC. Its protein is CASSQDASAGANVLTF.

The J gene is TRBJ1-2, the V gene TRBV11-3; D uncertain. Germline V gene lookup returns CDR1 SGHNT and CDR2 YENEEA. The CDR3 length is 15 residues. The V gene lost 0 bases and the J gene lost 5 bases, with 13 bases spanning the gap. CDR3 sequence (DNA): TGTGCCAGCAGCTTAGATTATGGAGATCCATATGGCTACACCTTC. Translating gives CASSLDYGDPYGYTF.

The rearrangement links TRBV29-1 to TRBJ2-1; 7 nucleotides agree with TRBD2. CDR1 and CDR2 (germline): SQVTM, ANQGSEA. This CDR3 region has 13 residues. CDR3 bases: TGCAGGATAAACGGCGGGAGTACGGATGAGCAGTTCTTC. Its translation is CRINGGSTDEQFF.

The rearrangement uses TRBV7-9 and TRBJ2-7; 12 bases are a match to TRBD1. Germline V CDR1 and CDR2: SEHNR, FQNEAQ (reference sequence). The CDR3 runs 15 residues. The ends lost 2 bases at V and 5 bases at J; junction bases unmatched: 4. The CDR3, as DNA: TGTGCCAGCAGCTTAAGGGGACAGGGGGCACACGAGCAGTACTTC. This encodes CASSLRGQGAHEQYF. The full variable domain, rest sourced from reference TRBV7-9 and TRBJ2-7, is DTGVSQNPRHKITKRGQNVTFRCDPISEHNRLYWYRQTLGQGPEFLTYFQNEAQLEKSRLLSDRFSAERPKGSFSTLEIQRTEQGDSAMYLCASSLRGQGAHEQYFGPGTRLTVT.

J is TRBJ2-7 and V is TRBV27, with TRBD2 matching 11 bases. The CDR3 has 14 amino acids. Germline loops: CDR1 MNHEY, CDR2 SMNVEV (reference sequence). V lost 8 bases, J lost 4 bases, and 7 bases stayed unmatched. DNA of the CDR3: TGTGCCAGCGGGCTAGCGGGGGGTTTGTACGAGCAGTACTTC. Encoded protein: CASGLAGGLYEQYF.

This clone was observed a few times. The V gene is TRBV5-1, the J gene TRBJ2-5, with TRBD2 matching over 7 bases. The V gene end was trimmed by 3 bases and the J gene end by 2 bases; junction bases not matched to a gene: 7. The CDR3 runs 15 residues. The germline V gene encodes CDR1 SGHRS and CDR2 YFSETQ. The CDR3 DNA follows: TGCGCCAGCAGCTGGGAGGGCGGGGTTCAAGAGACCCAGTACTTC. Protein sequence: CASSWEGGVQETQYF.

The chain combines TRBV9 with TRBJ2-7; 7 nucleotides match TRBD1. CDR1 is SGDLS, CDR2 YYNGEE, per germline. Trimming at V came to 4 bases and at J to 0 bases, leaving 4 bases not matched to a gene. This CDR3 is 14 amino acids long. The CDR3 DNA reads as TGTGCCAGCAGCTACCGGGACAGCTCCTACGAGCAGTACTTC. Protein product: CASSYRDSSYEQYF.

The chain combines TRBV27 with TRBJ2-2; D is perhaps TRBD2 (5 bases). The V gene lost 3 bases and the J gene lost 4 bases, with 15 bases spanning the gap. The CDR3 covers 16 residues. CDR1 and CDR2 (germline): MNHEY, SMNVEV (reference sequence). CDR3 sequence: CASSLVSAVGTGELFF. For the CDR3, the DNA is TGTGCCAGCAGTTTGGTTTCAGCGGTCGGCACCGGGGAGCTGTTTTTT.

The rearrangement uses TRBV4-1 and TRBJ2-1; 8 bases fit TRBD1. The CDR3 covers 15 residues. Germline CDR1 and CDR2: MGHRA and YSYEKL. Trimming cost V 5 bases and J 8 bases; bases outside gene matches: 11. CDR3 loop: CASSSQGAGLDEQFF. CDR3 sequence (DNA): TGCGCCAGCAGCTCGCAGGGGGCAGGCCTGGATGAGCAGTTCTTC.

This chain joins TRBV9 and TRBJ2-1, with D unresolved. The germline V gene has CDR1 SGDLS and CDR2 YYNGEE. With 0 bases removed from V and 9 bases from J, the gap between germline ends came to 19 bases. The CDR3 is 16 amino acids. The chain's CDR3 is CASSVARALFTSEQFF. The CDR3, as DNA: TGTGCCAGCAGCGTAGCAAGAGCCTTGTTCACAAGTGAGCAGTTCTTC.

The V gene is TRBV27, the J gene TRBJ2-7; 9 bases are a match to TRBD1. CDR3 length: 15 amino acids. CDR1 is MNHEY and CDR2 is SMNVEV in the germline V gene (reference sequence). With 2 bases clipped from V and 3 bases from J, the junction kept 5 bases outside the gene matches. This CDR3 is CASSLRTGENYEQYF. The CDR3 bases are TGTGCCAGCAGTTTACGGACAGGGGAAAACTACGAGCAGTACTTC.